A selection of T cell receptor beta chains follows, all from one sample in a study of cytomegalovirus exposure and HLA in healthy donors. Some clones are missing from TCRdb's copy, which holds only in-frame ones; the method was immunoSEQ multiplex PCR. Of about 140,000 clones in the sample, about three quarters were seen once. The sample consisted of PBMCs. The receptors were sampled from a male donor in good health and CMV-seropositive. Both conserved end residues are part of each CDR3. A D gene is named only where the DNA matches it firmly. Clone size is given for some rows only: seen once, a few or many times, or a class if the clone is expanded.

clone_size: -
d_call: TRBD2
j_call: TRBJ2-3
cdr3_length: 16
v_call: TRBV5-1
cdr3_aa: CASSPGTSGSTDTQYF
cdr3_nt: TGCGCCAGCAGCCCCGGGACTAGCGGGAGCACAGATACGCAGTATTTT

clone_size: -
d_call: -
j_call: TRBJ2-2
cdr3_length: 18
v_call: TRBV5-4
cdr3_aa: CASSQNARQRTNTGELFF
cdr3_nt: TGTGCCAGCAGCCAAAACGCCCGACAGAGAACGAACACCGGGGAGCTGTTTTTT

clone_size: -
d_call: TRBD1
j_call: TRBJ2-7
cdr3_length: 15
v_call: TRBV7-9
cdr3_aa: CASRETGTGGCEQYF
cdr3_nt: TGTGCCAGCAGGGAAACCGGGACAGGGGGGTGCGAGCAGTACTTC

clone_size: -
d_call: TRBD2
j_call: TRBJ2-7
cdr3_length: 17
v_call: TRBV29-1
cdr3_aa: CSVEVGGLAGADYEQYF
cdr3_nt: TGCAGCGTTGAGGTCGGGGGACTAGCGGGAGCAGATTACGAGCAGTACTTC

clone_size: -
d_call: TRBD2
j_call: TRBJ2-3
cdr3_length: 16
v_call: TRBV15
cdr3_aa: CATSRASGGMADTQYF
cdr3_nt: TGTGCCACCAGCAGAGCTAGCGGGGGGATGGCAGATACGCAGTATTTT

clone_size: -
d_call: TRBD2
j_call: TRBJ2-1
cdr3_length: 16
v_call: TRBV6-4
cdr3_aa: CASSESSGREINERFF
cdr3_nt: TGTGCCAGCAGTGAATCTAGCGGGAGGGAAATCAATGAGCGGTTCTTC

clone_size: -
d_call: TRBD2
j_call: TRBJ2-7
cdr3_length: 21
v_call: TRBV4-3
cdr3_aa: CASSQGFSGRKAWDVIHEQYF
cdr3_nt: TGCGCCAGCAGCCAAGGGTTTAGCGGGAGAAAGGCTTGGGATGTTATCCACGAGCAGTACTTC

clone_size: -
d_call: -
j_call: TRBJ1-6
cdr3_length: 15
v_call: TRBV5-8
cdr3_aa: CASSLTGFGNSPLHF
cdr3_nt: TGTGCCAGCAGCTTAACAGGGTTCGGTAATTCACCCCTCCACTTT

clone_size: few
d_call: -
j_call: TRBJ1-5
cdr3_length: 15
v_call: TRBV2
cdr3_aa: CASMQGTHSNQPQHF
cdr3_nt: TGTGCCAGCATGCAAGGGACTCATAGCAATCAGCCCCAGCATTTT

clone_size: -
d_call: -
j_call: TRBJ1-5
cdr3_length: 15
v_call: TRBV7-2
cdr3_aa: CASSLAGGGGQPQHF
cdr3_nt: TGTGCCAGCAGCTTAGCTGGGGGAGGGGGACAGCCCCAGCATTTT

clone_size: -
d_call: -
j_call: TRBJ2-1
cdr3_length: 11
v_call: TRBV5-1
cdr3_aa: CASSFNDEQFF
cdr3_nt: TGCGCCAGCAGCTTTAATGATGAGCAGTTCTTC

clone_size: -
d_call: TRBD1
j_call: TRBJ1-5
cdr3_length: 17
v_call: TRBV27
cdr3_aa: CASSLKGTGISNQPQHF
cdr3_nt: TGTGCCAGCAGTTTAAAGGGGACAGGGATAAGCAATCAGCCCCAGCATTTT

clone_size: -
d_call: -
j_call: TRBJ2-1
cdr3_length: 15
v_call: TRBV5-6
cdr3_aa: CASSLGAPVYNEQFF
cdr3_nt: TGTGCCAGCAGCTTGGGGGCCCCGGTCTACAATGAGCAGTTCTTC

clone_size: -
d_call: -
j_call: TRBJ1-5
cdr3_length: 18
v_call: TRBV19
cdr3_aa: CASSMDGGGLYSNQPQHF
cdr3_nt: TGTGCCAGTAGTATGGATGGCGGCGGCCTTTATAGCAATCAGCCCCAGCATTTT

clone_size: few
d_call: TRBD1
j_call: TRBJ2-1
cdr3_length: 13
v_call: TRBV18
cdr3_aa: CASSPTGGHEQFF
cdr3_nt: TGTGCCAGCTCACCGACAGGGGGCCATGAGCAGTTCTTC

clone_size: -
d_call: TRBD1
j_call: TRBJ1-5
cdr3_length: 15
v_call: TRBV6-6
cdr3_aa: CASSNQQGLNQPQHF
cdr3_nt: TGTGCCAGCAGTAACCAACAGGGGTTAAATCAGCCCCAGCATTTT